The T cell receptor (beta chain) described here comes from a study of blood T cell repertoires in COVID-19. Study details: T cells, B-cell-depleted T cells, or PBMCs supplied cDNA or gDNA.

Per the study methods: By means of reference gene primer amplification, nucleated cell counts were estimated. Libraries were prepared by immunoSEQ multiplex PCR; TCRdb keeps only in-frame clonotypes and omits some of them. V and J calls and clone size are as listed in that table; D and trimming were resolved from the DNA. The sample records about 180,000 clones, roughly 84% being singletons. The CDR3 is 13 residues long. Trimming removed 4 bases from V and 6 bases from J; junction bases left unmatched: 3. Per the germline V gene, CDR1 is LNHDA and CDR2 is SQIVND (reference sequence). This TCR came from a human donor in a cohort sampled during active COVID-19. The rearrangement links TRBV19 to TRBJ1-2; 9 bases fit TRBD1. Sequencing used peripheral blood. The CDR3 coding sequence is TGTGCCAGTAGTACCCGGGACAGGGATGGCTACACCTTC. Translated, it gives CASSTRDRDGYTF.